Each of the 17 T cell receptor beta chains below was sequenced from the same sample in a study of T cell repertoires in cytomegalovirus infection. TCRdb independently ran MiXCR on the reads; one entry per CDR3 protein. The sample records around 900,000 distinct CDR3 sequences, 30% to 40% being singletons. What these receptors recognize is not known. Sequencing used cultured CD8+ T cells from PBMCs, obtained from culture after CMV antigen stimulation. Source of these receptors: a human donor in good health (CMV status not recorded). Some clones in this sample may be carry-over from other donors' samples.

The table lists this clonotype with many counts. The CDR3 loop is CASSSGVNEQFF. The CDR3 nucleotides are TGTGCCAGCAGCTCGGGAGTCAATGAGCAGTTCTTC. The V and J genes are TRBV7-2 and TRBJ2-1, with a tentative D call TRBD2 (6 bases). The CDR3 contains 12 residues. V was trimmed by 4 bases and J by 6 bases, leaving 7 bases between them. Germline CDR1 is SGHTA and CDR2 is FQGNSA.

This clonotype was seen only a few times. This chain links TRBV7-6 with TRBJ2-6; 12 nucleotides match TRBD1. CDR3 length equals 19 residues. With V trimmed by 6 bases and J by 3 bases, 12 bases remained unmatched. CDR1 and CDR2 (germline): SGHVS, FNYEAQ. The DNA of the CDR3 is TGTGCCAGCAGTAAAATAACGGGACAGGGGGCTGGTGGGGCCAACGTCCTGACTTTC. Protein: CASSKITGQGAGGANVLTF.

This clonotype was picked up many times. This rearrangement joins TRBV4-1 to TRBJ2-3, with TRBD1 matching over 9 bases. Germline loops: CDR1 MGHRA, CDR2 YSYEKL. Trimming removed 1 base from V and 2 bases from J; junction bases left unmatched: 4. The CDR3 extends over 16 amino acids. The CDR3, as DNA: TGCGCCAGCAGCCAAGTACAGGGGGCCTCCACAGATACGCAGTATTTT. This sequence encodes CASSQVQGASTDTQYF.

The chain recombines TRBV15 with TRBJ1-5, with D possibly TRBD1 on 6 matching bases. Germline CDR1 and CDR2: LNHNV and YYDKDF (reference sequence). The length of the CDR3 is 12 residues. V was pared by 8 bases and J by 4 bases, with 9 bases between. CDR3 DNA sequence: TGTGCCACCCAGGGGTGGAATCAGCCCCAGCATTTT. The encoded protein is CATQGWNQPQHF.

Ten or more counts support this clonotype. The CDR3 here is CASSLADRVGGAGARGFF. CDR3 coding DNA: TGTGCCAGCAGCTTAGCGGATAGGGTAGGAGGGGCCGGGGCCAGGGGGTTCTTC. The chain links TRBV7-8 to TRBJ2-1; D possibly uses TRBD1 or TRBD2 (6 bases each). The germline V and J ends were trimmed by 0 bases and 15 bases, with 30 bases remaining between them. The germline CDR1 and CDR2 sequences are SGHVS and FQNEAQ. The CDR3 extends over 18 amino acids.

The rearrangement links TRBV12-3 or TRBV12-4 to TRBJ1-1; D gene uncertain. With 3 bases removed from V and 6 bases from J, the gap between germline ends came to 8 bases. The length of the CDR3 is 12 residues. The CDR3 loop reads CASSFGHPEAFF. The CDR3 coding sequence is TGTGCCAGCAGTTTCGGGCACCCTGAAGCTTTCTTT.

This clonotype was seen a few times. CDR3 region: CASSSAPSQGYTF. The CDR3 bases are TGTGCCAGCAGTTCCGCTCCCTCCCAGGGCTACACCTTC. This chain uses TRBV12-3 or TRBV12-4 with TRBJ1-2; D is unclear. The CDR3 runs 13 residues. Trimming stripped 4 bases from V and 8 bases from J, with 14 bases between.

This clonotype has just a few counts. J is TRBJ2-6 and V is TRBV28; 7 bases agree with TRBD1. The CDR3 spans 19 residues. Germline V lookup: CDR1 MDHEN, CDR2 SYDVKM. The V segment lost 5 bases and the J segment 0 bases; nucleotides outside the gene matches: 13. In nucleotides, the CDR3 is TGTGCCAGCAGTGTCCCACGGGACAGTCCGGACTCTGGGGCCAACGTCCTGACTTTC. This gives the protein CASSVPRDSPDSGANVLTF.

The chain employs TRBV20-1 and TRBJ1-6; D gene ambiguous. The CDR3 runs 15 residues. The ends were cut back, 3 bases at V and 0 bases at J, with 9 bases in the middle. Germline CDR1 and CDR2: DFQATT and SNEGSKA (reference sequence). CDR3 in amino acids: CSASSRSSYNSPLHF. CDR3 in DNA: TGCAGTGCTAGTTCCCGGAGCTCCTATAATTCACCCCTCCACTTT.

V and J are TRBV5-6 and TRBJ2-5; TRBD1 matches 7 bases. The V gene's germline CDR1 is SGHDT and CDR2 YYEEEE. The CDR3 has 13 residues. Germline trimming cut 1 base from V and 9 bases from J; bases unmatched to any gene: 6. The CDR3 loop is CASSLYRGQPQYF. CDR3 nucleotide sequence: TGTGCCAGCAGCTTGTACAGGGGACAACCCCAGTACTTC. The full variable domain, its missing parts supplied by reference TRBV5-6 and TRBJ2-5, is DAGVTQSPTHLIKTRGQQVTLRCSPKSGHDTVSWYQQALGQGPQFIFQYYEEEERQRGNFPDRFSGHQFPNYSSELNVNALLLGDSALYLCASSLYRGQPQYFGPGTRLLVL.

The V call is TRBV27, the J call TRBJ1-1, with D possibly being TRBD1 (6 bases). Germline assignment: CDR1 MNHEY and CDR2 SMNVEV (reference sequence). Trimming left V 6 bases short and J 4 bases short, with 18 bases between. This CDR3 is 15 amino acids long. The CDR3 DNA reads as TGTGCCAGCAGCCAAGGGGGGCTGTGGGGCACTGAAGCTTTCTTT. Its protein product is CASSQGGLWGTEAFF.

This clonotype has just a few counts. The gene calls are TRBV6-2 or TRBV6-3 and TRBJ1-1; the D gene is possibly TRBD1 (5 bases). The CDR3 has 16 amino acids. The germline V and J ends were trimmed by 6 bases and 2 bases, with 19 bases remaining between them. CDR1 and CDR2 (germline): MNHEY, SVGEGT. The CDR3 is CASSPDPPTVNTEAFF. The CDR3 DNA is TGTGCCAGCAGCCCCGATCCCCCGACAGTAAACACTGAAGCTTTCTTT.

The genes are TRBV19 and TRBJ2-2; D is undetermined. Trimming shortened V by 3 bases and J by 7 bases, and 6 bases separated the two germline ends. Germline V gives CDR1 LNHDA, CDR2 SQIVND (reference sequence). This CDR3 is built from 12 residues. CDR3 DNA: TGTGCCAGTAGTATGGGCCGCGGGGAGCTGTTTTTT. Translating gives CASSMGRGELFF.

This clonotype appeared a few times. The chain employs TRBV6-6 and TRBJ2-1; 7 bases are shared with TRBD2. The J segment lost 3 bases and the V segment lost 0 bases, leaving 11 bases of the junction unmatched. Per germline, CDR1 MNHNY and CDR2 SVGAGI (reference sequence). CDR3 length equals 18 residues. The DNA of the CDR3 is TGTGCCAGCAGTTACTCGAGGCCCGGGGGGACCTACTACAATGAGCAGTTCTTC. This sequence encodes CASSYSRPGGTYYNEQFF.

In this sample, this clonotype turned up a few times. The V call is TRBV7-6, the J call TRBJ2-2; 7 bases fit TRBD2. Germline-derived CDR1 and CDR2 are SGHVS and FNYEAQ. This CDR3 comprises 16 residues. V shed 3 bases and J 3 bases; nucleotides not matched to a gene: 7. CDR3 sequence reads: CASSFIVGGYTGELFF. The CDR3 nucleotides are TGTGCCAGCAGCTTTATTGTCGGGGGGTACACCGGGGAGCTGTTTTTT.

As regards this clonotype: Sequence at one end of the junction differs from germline and may be a read error. The CDR3 DNA reads as TGTGCCAGCAGCGCCCGGACAGGGGCTACCAAAAACATTCTGTACTTC. It is translated as CASSARTGATKNILYF. The gene calls are TRBV7-4 and TRBJ2-4; 9 positions agree with TRBD1. CDR3 length equals 16 residues. Germline V CDR1 and CDR2: SGHVT, SQSDAQ. Full variable domain (missing parts from reference TRBV7-4 and TRBJ2-4): GAGVSQSPRYKVAKRGRDVALRCDSISGHVTLYWYRQTLGQGSEVLTYSQSDAQRDKSGRPSGRFSAERPERSVSTLKIQRTEQGDSAVYLCASSARTGATKNILYFGAGTRLSVL.

This sequence joins TRBV7-6 and TRBJ2-5; the D is unclear. Germline V gives CDR1 SGHVS, CDR2 FNYEAQ. V was clipped by 3 bases and J by 5 bases, with 10 bases between them. The length of the CDR3 is 13 residues. The CDR3 protein is CASSFVSWETQYF. As DNA, the CDR3 is TGTGCCAGCAGCTTTGTCTCTTGGGAGACCCAGTACTTC.